Listed below are T cell receptor beta chains from one sample, sequenced in a study of T cell changes during pregnancy in multiple sclerosis. TCRdb's table, derived via immunoSEQ multiplex PCR, lists solely in-frame clones and lacks some. The profile shows roughly 70,000 clones, about 92% of them singletons. The specimen was peripheral blood, collected before pregnancy. The source of these receptors is a female donor with multiple sclerosis, enrolled in a pregnancy study. CDR3s include the opening cysteine and the closing phenylalanine or tryptophan. The D gene is left open where the match is weak.

TRBV11-2	TRBJ1-5	-	CASSSWGESQHF
TRBV27	TRBJ2-1	TRBD2	CASSRAGAEYNEQFF
TRBV11-3	TRBJ2-1	-	CASSLGGWERGVGAQFF
TRBV30	TRBJ1-2	-	CAWSGDLRHAGYGYTF
TRBV7-9	TRBJ2-7	-	CASSAQVGEDEQYF
TRBV7-9	TRBJ2-7	-	CASSPAVGSPRGQYF
TRBV5-1	TRBJ2-5	TRBD1	CASSLEQGMKTQYF
TRBV11-2	TRBJ2-2	TRBD1	CASSFSGQGPTGELFF
TRBV6-5	TRBJ2-7	-	CASSYSGEYEQYF
TRBV27	TRBJ1-1	TRBD1	CASSSGQGGTEAFF
TRBV6-4	TRBJ1-1	-	CASSDRGVAFF
TRBV19	TRBJ2-7	TRBD2	CASSRGSGTSLAEQYF
TRBV7-9	TRBJ2-3	-	CASSSQQGPDTQYF
TRBV28	TRBJ1-2	-	CASSLQGTYGYTF
TRBV19	TRBJ1-5	TRBD1	CASRLFGTDNQPQHF
TRBV6-6	TRBJ1-4	-	CASSRGPHLTNEKLFF
TRBV6-1	TRBJ2-2	TRBD1	CASSIGQGGMELFF
TRBV14	TRBJ2-7	TRBD2	CASSRLAGGQLEQYF
TRBV5-4	TRBJ1-3	TRBD1	CASSPGTARSGNTIYF
TRBV11-2	TRBJ1-2	TRBD1	CASSLTGGGGYTF
TRBV28	TRBJ1-3	-	CASSLAGPGGNTIYF
TRBV19	TRBJ1-4	TRBD1	CASSMGQGPWSDEKLFF
TRBV28	TRBJ1-2	-	CASSEGEYGYTF
TRBV5-4	TRBJ2-3	-	CASSLGRLLQDTQYF
TRBV28	TRBJ2-5	-	CASSTGGGQETQYF
TRBV5-1	TRBJ2-5	TRBD2	CASSSQTSGTQETQYF
TRBV18	TRBJ2-1	TRBD2	CASSPRDSATSLGNEQFF
TRBV5-1	TRBJ2-3	TRBD2	CASSSAIAGVGDTQYF
TRBV2	TRBJ1-5	-	CASSLEGSQPQHF
TRBV14	TRBJ2-2	TRBD1	CASSQVVGQGTTGELFF
TRBV7-9	TRBJ1-4	TRBD1	CASSFVRDSHTVNEKLFF
TRBV29-1	TRBJ2-1	TRBD2	CSVEDLSGRRYNEQFF